What follows describes a single T cell receptor (beta chain). The CDR3 totals 15 residues. V dropped 4 bases and J dropped 0; count of bases not matched to a gene: 5. TCRdb itself ran the 5' RACE reads through MiXCR, one entry per CDR3 protein. The table lists some 600,000 distinct CDR3 sequences, 7.1% of them singletons. This specimen comes from a study of identical twins. The same sample was also used in a study of yellow fever vaccine responses in identical twins.

The chain has TRBV12-3 or TRBV12-4 and TRBJ2-7; 8 nucleotides match TRBD2. The material sequenced was PBMCs. This receptor was taken from a woman between 18 and 29 years old in good health. The CDR3 DNA follows: TGTGCCAGCAGTTCTAGCGGGTCGACCTCCTACGAGCAGTACTTC. This encodes CASSSSGSTSYEQYF.